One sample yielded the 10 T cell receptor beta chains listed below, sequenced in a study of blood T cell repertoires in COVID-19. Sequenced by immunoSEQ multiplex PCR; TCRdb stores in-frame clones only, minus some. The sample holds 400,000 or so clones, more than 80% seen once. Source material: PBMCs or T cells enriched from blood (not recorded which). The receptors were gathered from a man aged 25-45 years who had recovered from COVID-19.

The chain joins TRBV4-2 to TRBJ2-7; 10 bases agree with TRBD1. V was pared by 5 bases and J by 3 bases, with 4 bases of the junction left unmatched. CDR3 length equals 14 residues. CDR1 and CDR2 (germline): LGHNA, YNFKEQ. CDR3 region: CASSNDRGLYEQYF. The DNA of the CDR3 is TGTGCCAGCAGCAATGACAGGGGGCTCTACGAGCAGTACTTC.

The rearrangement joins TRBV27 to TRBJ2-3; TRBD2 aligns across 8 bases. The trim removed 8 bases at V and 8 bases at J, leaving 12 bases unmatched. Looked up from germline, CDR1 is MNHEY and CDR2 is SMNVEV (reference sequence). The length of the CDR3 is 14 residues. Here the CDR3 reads CASRGGWEEATQYF. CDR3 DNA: TGTGCCAGCCGGGGGGGGTGGGAGGAGGCTACGCAGTATTTT.

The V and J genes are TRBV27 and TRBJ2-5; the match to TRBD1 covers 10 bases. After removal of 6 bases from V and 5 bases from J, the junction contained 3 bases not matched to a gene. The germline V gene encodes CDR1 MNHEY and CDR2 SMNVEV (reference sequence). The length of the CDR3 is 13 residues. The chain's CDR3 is CASRRTGGETQYF. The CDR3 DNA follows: TGTGCCAGCAGAAGGACAGGGGGTGAGACCCAGTACTTC.

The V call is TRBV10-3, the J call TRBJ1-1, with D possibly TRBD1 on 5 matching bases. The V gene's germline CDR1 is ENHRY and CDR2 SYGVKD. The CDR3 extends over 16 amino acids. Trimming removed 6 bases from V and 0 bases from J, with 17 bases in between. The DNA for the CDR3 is TGTGCCATCAGGAAGACAGAGACTTTAATGAACACTGAAGCTTTCTTT. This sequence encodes CAIRKTETLMNTEAFF.

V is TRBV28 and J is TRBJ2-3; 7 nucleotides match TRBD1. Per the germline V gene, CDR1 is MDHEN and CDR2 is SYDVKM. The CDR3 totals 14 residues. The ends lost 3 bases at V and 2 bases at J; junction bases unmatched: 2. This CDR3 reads CASSLGQTTDTQYF. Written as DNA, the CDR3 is TGTGCCAGCAGTTTGGGACAGACCACAGATACGCAGTATTTT.

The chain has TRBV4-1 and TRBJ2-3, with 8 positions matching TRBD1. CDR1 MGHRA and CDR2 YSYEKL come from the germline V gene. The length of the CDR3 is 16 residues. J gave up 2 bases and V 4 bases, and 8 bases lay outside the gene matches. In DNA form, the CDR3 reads TGCGCCAGCAGCCCACATCCGGGACAGGACACAGATACGCAGTATTTT. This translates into CASSPHPGQDTDTQYF.

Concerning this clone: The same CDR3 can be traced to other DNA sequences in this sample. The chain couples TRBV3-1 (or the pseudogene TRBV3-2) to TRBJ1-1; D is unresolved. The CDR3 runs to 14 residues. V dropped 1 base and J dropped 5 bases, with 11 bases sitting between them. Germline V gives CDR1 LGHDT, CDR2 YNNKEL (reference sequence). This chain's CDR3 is CASSQGGGGTEAFF. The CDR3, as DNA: TGTGCCAGCAGCCAAGGCGGAGGTGGAACTGAAGCTTTCTTT.

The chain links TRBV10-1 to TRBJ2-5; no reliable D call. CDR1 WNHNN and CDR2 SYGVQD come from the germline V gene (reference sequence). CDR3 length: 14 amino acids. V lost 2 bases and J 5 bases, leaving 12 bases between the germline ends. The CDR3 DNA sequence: TGCGCCAGCAGTGAGATTGCGTTTATCGAGACCCAGTACTTC. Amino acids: CASSEIAFIETQYF.

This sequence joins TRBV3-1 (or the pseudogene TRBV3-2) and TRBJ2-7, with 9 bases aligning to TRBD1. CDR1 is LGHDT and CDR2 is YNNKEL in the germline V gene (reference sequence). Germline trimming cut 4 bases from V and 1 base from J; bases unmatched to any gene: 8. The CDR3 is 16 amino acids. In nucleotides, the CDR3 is TGTGCCAGCAGCCGACAGGGGGTGGCGGGATCCTACGAGCAGTACTTC. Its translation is CASSRQGVAGSYEQYF.

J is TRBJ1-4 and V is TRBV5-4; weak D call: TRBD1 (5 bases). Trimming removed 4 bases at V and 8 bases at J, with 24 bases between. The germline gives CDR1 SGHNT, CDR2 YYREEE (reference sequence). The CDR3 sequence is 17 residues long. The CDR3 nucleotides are TGTGCCAGCAGCCCCCTGGGCGGCGGCAGGGCCTACGAAAAACTGTTTTTT. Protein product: CASSPLGGGRAYEKLFF.